These 13 T cell receptor beta chains were all obtained from the same sample, sequenced in a study of beta chain features in type 1 diabetes. Reverse transcribing all isolated RNA meant expressed TCRB transcripts were sequenced. Profiling relied on immunoSEQ multiplex PCR, and the TCRdb table lists in-frame clones only, not all of them. The sample lists fewer than 900,000 clones; roughly a sixth were seen once. The specimen sequenced was naive CD4+ T cells from blood. These receptors originate from a woman in her late teens or twenties in good health.

This clone appeared a few times. The chain joins TRBV5-1 to TRBJ2-1, with 12 bases matching TRBD2. The CDR3 has 15 amino acids. The ends lost 4 bases at V and 4 bases at J; junction bases unmatched: 3. Looked up from germline, CDR1 is SGHRS and CDR2 is YFSETQ. DNA of the CDR3: TGCGCCAGCAGCATCGGGACTAGCGGGTACAATGAGCAGTTCTTC. Protein: CASSIGTSGYNEQFF.

A few counts support this clone. The chain employs TRBV7-2 and TRBJ2-3; D unresolved. V dropped 5 bases and J dropped 2 bases, with 11 bases sitting between them. From germline, CDR1 is SGHTA and CDR2 FQGNSA. The CDR3 has 14 residues. CDR3 amino acids: CASSPETHTDTQYF. The CDR3 DNA follows: TGTGCCAGCAGCCCGGAGACCCACACAGATACGCAGTATTTT.

This chain links TRBV7-2 with TRBJ1-2; perhaps TRBD1 as D (5 bases). Germline CDR1 reads SGHTA; CDR2 reads FQGNSA. V was clipped by 2 bases and J by 6 bases, with 19 bases between them. There are 16 residues in the CDR3. CDR3 sequence: CASSLNRQSFSNGYTF. Here the CDR3 DNA reads TGTGCCAGCAGCTTAAATCGACAGTCTTTTTCCAATGGCTACACCTTC. The full variable domain, in which reference TRBV7-2 and TRBJ1-2 provide the parts outside the CDR3, is GAGVSQSPSNKVTEKGKDVELRCDPISGHTALYWYRQSLGQGLEFLIYFQGNSAPDKSGLPSDRFSAERTGGSVSTLTIQRTQQEDSAVYLCASSLNRQSFSNGYTFGSGTRLTVV.

The genes are TRBV7-9 and TRBJ2-2; 9 nucleotides agree with TRBD2. Unmatched junction bases numbered 8, after V lost 0 bases and J lost 3 bases. This CDR3 spans 18 amino acids. Germline V gene sequence: CDR1 SEHNR, CDR2 FQNEAQ (reference sequence). As DNA, the CDR3 is TGTGCCAGCAGCTTAGCGCCGGGTAGCGGGAGTCACACCGGGGAGCTGTTTTTT. This sequence encodes CASSLAPGSGSHTGELFF.

In this sample, this clone turned up once. The J gene is TRBJ2-7, the V gene TRBV5-6, with a tentative D call TRBD1 (5 bases). The length of the CDR3 is 15 residues. Germline lookup yields CDR1 SGHDT and CDR2 YYEEEE. The V gene lost 0 bases and the J gene lost 3 bases, with 13 bases spanning the gap. CDR3 amino acids: CASSLVALRGYEQYF. CDR3 DNA sequence: TGTGCCAGCAGCTTGGTAGCCCTAAGGGGCTACGAGCAGTACTTC.

Here the CDR3 DNA reads TGTGCCAGCAGTGACTGGCCGGGACAGCTCACCGGGGAGCTGTTTTTT. This gives the protein CASSDWPGQLTGELFF. The V call is TRBV27, the J call TRBJ2-2, with 7 bases that match TRBD1. Trimming cost V 5 bases and J 4 bases; bases outside gene matches: 10. Germline-derived CDR1 and CDR2 are MNHEY and SMNVEV (reference sequence). The CDR3 loop spans 16 amino acids.

This clone appeared a few times. This chain links TRBV15 with TRBJ2-5; 7 bases agree with TRBD1. The trim removed 1 base at V and 3 bases at J, leaving 2 bases unmatched. The CDR3 runs to 14 residues. In germline, CDR1 is LNHNV, CDR2 YYDKDF (reference sequence). The CDR3, as DNA: TGTGCCACCAGCAGAGCAGGGACAGAAGAGACCCAGTACTTC. Protein product: CATSRAGTEETQYF.

The chain recombines TRBV6-5 with TRBJ1-4; D is undetermined. V lost 3 bases, J lost 5 bases, and 10 bases lay in between. Germline-derived CDR1 and CDR2 are MNHEY and SVGAGI. The CDR3 has 14 amino acids. CDR3 protein: CASSYAGGNEKLFF. In DNA, the CDR3 is TGTGCCAGCAGTTATGCGGGCGGAAATGAAAAACTGTTTTTT.

The chain combines TRBV15 with TRBJ2-1; 7 positions match TRBD2. The CDR3 totals 15 residues. V lost 1 base and J lost 5; bases outside the gene matches: 5. CDR1 and CDR2 from the germline V gene are LNHNV and YYDKDF (reference sequence). Here the CDR3 DNA reads TGTGCCACCAGCAGAGGGCTAGCGGCCAACAATGAGCAGTTCTTC. Encoded protein: CATSRGLAANNEQFF.

This clone has at least ten counts. Other DNA sequences in the same sample also yield this CDR3. The chain links TRBV7-2 to TRBJ1-1; D uncertain. V was trimmed by 0 bases and J by 1 base, leaving 3 bases between them. The CDR3 consists of 13 residues. Germline loops: CDR1 SGHTA, CDR2 FQGNSA. The CDR3 protein is CASSLAGNTEAFF. DNA of the CDR3: TGTGCCAGCAGCTTAGCAGGGAACACTGAAGCTTTCTTT.

This clone was counted only a few times. The rearrangement links TRBV19 to TRBJ2-7; a weak D match, TRBD2 (6 bases). Trimming shortened V by 3 bases and J by 3 bases, and 12 bases separated the two germline ends. The CDR3 is 14 amino acids. Germline V gives CDR1 LNHDA, CDR2 SQIVND (reference sequence). The CDR3 DNA sequence: TGTGCCAGTAGTATGGGTCGGGGACTCTACGAGCAGTACTTC. Residues: CASSMGRGLYEQYF.

This clone was counted between two and nine times. The rearrangement joins TRBV11-2 to TRBJ1-4; the D is unclear. The ends were cut back, 4 bases at V and 5 bases at J, with 17 bases in the middle. The CDR3 runs 16 residues. The germline V gene encodes CDR1 SGHAT and CDR2 FQNNGV. DNA for the CDR3: TGTGCCAGCAGCTCCCCTCTAGTCGTCCTAAATGAAAAACTGTTTTTT. Encoded protein: CASSSPLVVLNEKLFF.

This clone was detected a few times. The chain combines TRBV28 with TRBJ2-5, with a possible D match to TRBD2 (6 bases). This CDR3 contains 15 residues. Germline assignment: CDR1 MDHEN and CDR2 SYDVKM. V lost 3 bases to trimming and J lost 1 base, with 12 bases between them. This CDR3 is CASSLWRGSQETQYF. CDR3 nucleotide sequence: TGTGCCAGCAGTTTGTGGCGGGGCTCCCAAGAGACCCAGTACTTC.